The 23 T cell receptor beta chains presented below share a single source sample, sequenced in a study of T cells after somatic rescue of genetic block. Generated by immunoSEQ multiplex PCR, the TCRdb table keeps only in-frame clones and is missing some. The sample includes approximately 78,000 clones, approximately 91% of them seen just once. Sequenced sample: peripheral blood mononuclear cells (PBMCs). The receptors here all came from a man aged 30 to 45.

In its sample, this clone was seen a few times. Here the CDR3 DNA reads TGTGCCAGCAGTCTAACAGGGAATCAGCCCCAGCATTTT. Amino acid sequence: CASSLTGNQPQHF. The chain couples TRBV5-6 to TRBJ1-5; perhaps TRBD1 as D (6 bases). The CDR3 length is 13 residues. V lost 5 bases, J lost 4 bases, and 10 bases lay in between. CDR1 is SGHDT, CDR2 YYEEEE, per germline.

The chain carries TRBV2 and TRBJ2-2, with TRBD1 matching 8 bases. This CDR3 is 15 amino acids long. Germline V gene data show CDR1 as SNHLY and CDR2 as FYNNEI. Trimming took 6 bases from V and 0 from J; bases not matched to a gene: 3. The CDR3 sequence: CASSRDRPNTGELFF. The CDR3 nucleotides read TGTGCCAGCAGCCGGGACAGGCCGAACACCGGGGAGCTGTTTTTT. The full variable domain, its missing parts supplied by reference TRBV2 and TRBJ2-2, is EPEVTQTPSHQVTQMGQEVILRCVPISNHLYFYWYRQILGQKVEFLVSFYNNEISEKSEIFDDQFSVERPDGSNFTLKIRSTKLEDSAMYFCASSRDRPNTGELFFGEGSRLTVL.

This chain connects TRBV28 to TRBJ2-2; perhaps TRBD2 as D (7 bases). Trimming took 6 bases from V and 6 from J, leaving 14 bases between them. The germline gives CDR1 MDHEN, CDR2 SYDVKM. CDR3 size: 14 residues. The CDR3 sequence is CASRTGAGAGELFF. The CDR3 nucleotides are TGTGCCAGCAGGACAGGCGCGGGGGCCGGGGAGCTGTTTTTT.

V gene TRBV11-2 combines with J gene TRBJ2-1; no clear D. Germline V lookup: CDR1 SGHAT, CDR2 FQNNGV. Trimming removed 0 bases at V and 8 bases at J, with 8 bases between. This CDR3 region has 13 residues. DNA for the CDR3: TGTGCCAGCAGCTTAGATCTGGCCGATGAGCAGTTCTTC. As protein: CASSLDLADEQFF. Looking up the rest from reference TRBV11-2 and TRBJ2-1 gives the full variable domain: EAGVAQSPRYKIIEKRQSVAFWCNPISGHATLYWYQQILGQGPKLLIQFQNNGVVDDSQLPKDRFSAERLKGVDSTLKIQPAKLEDSAVYLCASSLDLADEQFFGPGTRLTVL.

The chain couples TRBV14 to TRBJ1-6; D not certain. The CDR3 length is 15 residues. Trimming stripped 4 bases from V and 0 bases from J, with 7 bases between. Germline CDR1 SGHDN, CDR2 FVKESK. The CDR3 DNA follows: TGTGCCAGCAGCCCCCGGGACTCCTATAATTCACCCCTCCACTTT. As protein: CASSPRDSYNSPLHF.

The rearrangement joins TRBV12-5 to TRBJ2-5; perhaps TRBD1 as D (6 bases). The V and J ends lost 9 bases and 5 bases respectively, with 16 bases between them. This CDR3 has 13 amino acids. Germline V lookup: CDR1 LGHNT, CDR2 FRNRAP. The CDR3 DNA is TGTGCTAGCAGACAGGCCGGAGAGGAGACCCAGTACTTC. Translating gives CASRQAGEETQYF. Using reference TRBV12-5 and TRBJ2-5 for the parts outside the CDR3, the full variable domain is DARVTQTPRHKVTEMGQEVTMRCQPILGHNTVFWYRQTMMQGLELLAYFRNRAPLDDSGMPKDRFSAEMPDATLATLKIQPSEPRDSAVYFCASRQAGEETQYFGPGTRLLVL.

This clone was seen once. The V and J genes are TRBV5-1 and TRBJ2-2; D possibly matches TRBD1 or TRBD2 (5 bases each). Germline V gene lookup returns CDR1 SGHRS and CDR2 YFSETQ. The CDR3 spans 16 residues. Between the trimmed V and J ends, which lost 0 bases and 4 bases, there was a span of 13 bases. The CDR3 nucleotides are TGCGCCAGCAGCTTGGAACCGGGACGACGCACCGGGGAGCTGTTTTTT. Its translation: CASSLEPGRRTGELFF.

The chain combines TRBV2 with TRBJ1-1; 7 nucleotides agree with TRBD1. After removal of 1 base from V and 5 bases from J, the junction contained 10 bases not matched to a gene. The CDR3 runs to 16 residues. The germline V gene encodes CDR1 SNHLY and CDR2 FYNNEI. CDR3 in DNA: TGTGCCAGCAGTGAAGAAGTTAGGGGGCGGTGGACTGAAGCTTTCTTT. This translates into CASSEEVRGRWTEAFF.

This clone appeared once. V gene TRBV5-4 combines with J gene TRBJ2-7; 12 bases agree with TRBD2. V shed 0 bases and J 5 bases; nucleotides not matched to a gene: 6. The CDR3 covers 16 residues. Germline V gene sequence: CDR1 SGHNT, CDR2 YYREEE (reference sequence). The CDR3 DNA reads TGTGCCAGCAGCTTGGGGTTCGGACTAGCGGGACACGAGCAGTACTTC. Protein: CASSLGFGLAGHEQYF.

V gene TRBV9 combines with J gene TRBJ2-3; no clear D. Trimming removed 3 bases at V and 0 bases at J, with 17 bases between. This CDR3 has 17 amino acids. Germline V lookup: CDR1 SGDLS, CDR2 YYNGEE. The CDR3 loop is CASSALSGSKSTDTQYF. As DNA, the CDR3 is TGTGCCAGCAGCGCCCTTTCGGGTAGCAAAAGCACAGATACGCAGTATTTT.

The V and J genes are TRBV28 and TRBJ1-1; D is unclear. The V end lost 5 bases, the J end lost 10 bases, and 17 bases lay between the germline ends. Germline V gene data show CDR1 as MDHEN and CDR2 as SYDVKM. This CDR3 has 13 amino acids. CDR3 protein: CASSPPTRSGAFF. The CDR3 coding sequence is TGTGCCAGCAGTCCACCGACCCGGAGCGGAGCTTTCTTT.

This chain uses TRBV29-1 with TRBJ2-1; perhaps TRBD2 as D (6 bases). The length of the CDR3 is 12 residues. V lost 7 bases to trimming and J lost 9 bases, with 16 bases between them. The germline V gene has CDR1 SQVTM and CDR2 ANQGSEA. The CDR3 coding sequence is TGCAGCGCCCGGGACTGGGCTGGTGAGCAGTTCTTC. Translating gives CSARDWAGEQFF.

The chain has TRBV9 and TRBJ1-6; D remains unclear. The CDR3 length is 14 residues. Trimming removed 0 bases from V and 9 bases from J, with 10 bases in between. Per germline, CDR1 SGDLS and CDR2 YYNGEE. CDR3 protein: CASSVEGGGSPLHF. The CDR3 DNA follows: TGTGCCAGCAGCGTAGAAGGCGGCGGTTCACCCCTCCACTTT.

The V gene is TRBV7-3, the J gene TRBJ2-5; 13 nucleotides agree with TRBD2. This CDR3 has 19 residues. The germline CDR1 and CDR2 sequences are SGHTA and FQGTGA. V lost 2 bases, J lost 0 bases, and 9 bases stayed unmatched. Here the CDR3 DNA reads TGTGCCAGCAGCTTATATTCGACTAGCGGGGGGCCCAACCAAGAGACCCAGTACTTC. This encodes CASSLYSTSGGPNQETQYF. The whole variable domain, filled in from reference TRBV7-3 and TRBJ2-5, reads GAGVSQTPSNKVTEKGKYVELRCDPISGHTALYWYRQSLGQGPEFLIYFQGTGAADDSGLPNDRFFAVRPEGSVSTLKIQRTERGDSAVYLCASSLYSTSGGPNQETQYFGPGTRLLVL.

The chain combines TRBV2 with TRBJ2-3; the D is unclear. CDR1 is SNHLY and CDR2 is FYNNEI in the germline V gene. Between the trimmed V and J ends, which lost 4 bases and 5 bases, there was a span of 10 bases. The CDR3 has 13 residues. The CDR3 loop reads CASSVVYQDTQYF. The CDR3 DNA follows: TGTGCCAGCAGTGTAGTATATCAAGATACGCAGTATTTT.

This clone showed up just once. The V call is TRBV20-1, the J call TRBJ2-4; D may be TRBD2 (6 bases). Trimming pared 2 bases from V and 13 bases from J, leaving 12 bases between. CDR1 DFQATT and CDR2 SNEGSKA come from the germline V gene (reference sequence). This CDR3 is 11 amino acids long. CDR3 nucleotide sequence: TGCAGTGCTAGATGGGGGGAACCGCAGTACTTC. Translating gives CSARWGEPQYF.

CDR3: CASSSRKAGVETQYF. The CDR3 DNA follows: TGTGCCAGCAGCTCGAGAAAAGCGGGAGTAGAGACCCAGTACTTC. This sequence joins TRBV5-4 and TRBJ2-5, with TRBD2 matching over 8 bases. The CDR3 totals 15 residues. After removal of 3 bases from V and 4 bases from J, the junction contained 8 bases not matched to a gene. In germline, CDR1 is SGHNT, CDR2 YYREEE (reference sequence).

The rearrangement joins TRBV29-1 to TRBJ1-2; D is unclear. CDR3 length: 13 residues. Trimming cost V 1 base and J 2 bases, with 8 bases left between them. CDR1 is SQVTM, CDR2 ANQGSEA, per germline. CDR3 DNA sequence: TGCAGCGTTGAAGGTTTGGGGAACTATGGCTACACCTTC. Protein: CSVEGLGNYGYTF.

The chain links TRBV5-6 to TRBJ1-6; no reliable D call. V lost 0 bases to trimming and J lost 10 bases, with 11 bases between them. Germline CDR1 and CDR2: SGHDT and YYEEEE. This CDR3 is built from 14 residues. The CDR3 bases are TGTGCCAGCAGCTTGGGAGTAAGAAAATCACCCCTCCACTTT. Protein product: CASSLGVRKSPLHF.

The chain links TRBV6-1 to TRBJ1-1, with D unclear. This CDR3 is 13 amino acids long. Trimming took 6 bases from V and 0 from J, leaving 8 bases between them. Per the germline V gene, CDR1 is MNHNS and CDR2 is SASEGT. The CDR3, as DNA: TGTGCCAGCAGGAGTTTCATGAACACTGAAGCTTTCTTT. Amino acid sequence: CASRSFMNTEAFF.

The chain joins TRBV5-8 to TRBJ2-3; 12 positions match TRBD2. V gave up 0 bases and J gave up 2 bases; unmatched junction bases: 4. The CDR3 consists of 17 residues. Per the germline V gene, CDR1 is SGHTS and CDR2 is YDEGEE. DNA of the CDR3: TGTGCCAGCAGCTTGGAGGCTAGCGGGGGGGACACAGATACGCAGTATTTT. It is translated as CASSLEASGGDTDTQYF.

V and J are TRBV5-1 and TRBJ1-2; weak D call: TRBD1 (6 bases). The V gene lost 0 bases and the J gene lost 6 bases, with 21 bases spanning the gap. The germline V gene encodes CDR1 SGHRS and CDR2 YFSETQ. This CDR3 region has 17 residues. CDR3 DNA sequence: TGCGCCAGCAGCTTGGTGGCGGTCGGGGGGGCGTCGAATGGCTACACCTTC. Translated, it gives CASSLVAVGGASNGYTF.

The chain joins TRBV28 to TRBJ2-6; no firm D call. The germline V and J ends were trimmed by 5 bases and 4 bases, with 9 bases remaining between them. Germline CDR1 and CDR2: MDHEN and SYDVKM. CDR3 length equals 14 residues. This chain's CDR3 is CASSAVQGANVLTF. CDR3 sequence (DNA): TGTGCCAGCAGTGCCGTGCAGGGGGCCAACGTCCTGACTTTC.